The rows below give T cell receptor beta chains drawn from one sample of a study of CD8 T cells in ankylosing spondylitis. TCRdb reprocessed the 5' RACE reads with MiXCR, giving one entry per CDR3 protein. The table records approximately 130,000 distinct CDR3 sequences, approximately 9.9% of them present only once. Source material: blood, either unsorted or a sorted T cell fraction (not recorded which). Every receptor here comes from a male donor with ankylosing spondylitis or in good health (not recorded which). Each CDR3 is given with its conserved first and last residue. The D gene is left open where the match is weak. Clone size is shown for a subset of rows, as once, few, many or a class of expanded clone.

clone size	V gene	D gene	J gene	CDR3 protein	CDR3 DNA
NA	TRBV20-1	TRBD1	TRBJ2-1	CSARDRDRVLHEQFF	TGCAGTGCTAGAGATAGGGACAGGGTGTTACATGAGCAGTTCTTC
many	TRBV20-1	TRBD2	TRBJ2-3	CSAPLAGAPDTQYF	TGCAGTGCACCCCTAGCGGGAGCTCCAGATACGCAGTATTTT
many	TRBV20-1	NA	TRBJ2-4	CSARGGKNIQYF	TGCAGTGCCCGAGGTGGCAAAAACATTCAGTACTTC
many	TRBV29-1	NA	TRBJ2-5	CSVEVPGWTETQYF	TGCAGCGTTGAGGTCCCAGGGTGGACGGAGACCCAGTACTTC
many	TRBV7-2	TRBD2	TRBJ2-7	CASSLVAGVSSYEQYF	TGTGCCAGCAGCTTAGTGGCGGGAGTGAGCTCCTACGAGCAGTACTTC
many	TRBV7-2	NA	TRBJ1-2	CASSSQPGTRLSYTF	TGTGCCAGCAGCTCACAACCCGGGACACGGTTAAGCTACACCTTC
many	TRBV27	NA	TRBJ2-7	CASSWGPANEQYF	TGTGCCAGCAGTTGGGGACCGGCTAACGAGCAGTACTTC
many	TRBV12-3/TRBV12-4	NA	TRBJ1-2	CASSLALGPFGYTF	TGTGCCAGCAGTTTAGCGCTGGGGCCCTTTGGCTACACCTTC
many	TRBV29-1	NA	TRBJ2-5	CSVGQAETQYF	TGCAGCGTTGGTCAGGCAGAGACCCAGTACTTC
many	TRBV4-1	NA	TRBJ2-3	CASSTGASTDTQYF	TGCGCCAGCAGCACGGGAGCTAGCACAGATACGCAGTATTTT
NA	TRBV4-2	TRBD2	TRBJ2-3	CASSYWLAETDTQYF	TGTGCCAGCAGCTATTGGCTAGCGGAGACAGATACGCAGTATTTT
many	TRBV11-2	NA	TRBJ2-7	CASSLDHTGIPYEQYF	TGTGCCAGCAGCTTAGATCACACAGGTATTCCCTACGAGCAGTACTTC
many	TRBV9	NA	TRBJ2-1	CASSVAYSFTYNEQFF	TGTGCCAGCAGCGTAGCTTATAGCTTCACCTACAATGAGCAGTTCTTC
NA	TRBV29-1	NA	TRBJ2-7	CSVEVPMGLRVYEQYF	TGCAGCGTTGAAGTTCCTATGGGGTTACGTGTCTACGAGCAGTACTTC
many	TRBV20-1	NA	TRBJ1-5	CSAKAGFGQGLSRSQHF	TGCAGTGCTAAGGCAGGGTTTGGGCAGGGCCTTAGTCGATCCCAGCATTTT
many	TRBV9	NA	TRBJ1-3	CASSVGGPGNTIYF	TGTGCCAGCAGCGTAGGGGGGCCTGGAAACACCATATATTTT
few	TRBV20-1	NA	TRBJ1-3	CSAAGSSGNTIYF	TGCAGTGCCGCCGGGAGCTCTGGAAACACCATATATTTT
many	TRBV12-3/TRBV12-4	NA	TRBJ2-3	CASSRDSPSTDTQYF	TGTGCCAGCAGCCGAGACTCACCTAGCACAGATACGCAGTATTTT
many	TRBV20-1	NA	TRBJ1-5	CSARDLARGQNQPQHF	TGCAGTGCTAGAGATCTGGCCAGGGGTCAAAATCAGCCCCAGCATTTT
few	TRBV6-1	TRBD2	TRBJ2-1	CASSQRESYNEQFF	TGTGCCAGCAGTCAGCGGGAGTCCTACAATGAGCAGTTCTTC
NA	TRBV20-1	TRBD2	TRBJ2-1	CSARSSVNRGTSGIYNEQFF	TGCAGTGCTAGATCGTCGGTTAACCGCGGGACTAGCGGGATCTACAATGAGCAGTTCTTC
NA	TRBV7-2	NA	TRBJ2-2	CASSLSLARGGAGELFF	TGTGCCAGCAGCTTAAGCCTAGCGCGAGGAGGGGCCGGGGAGCTGTTTTTT